This TCR beta chain was sequenced in a study of T cell repertoires in cytomegalovirus infection. This CDR3 is built from 13 residues. The junction had 3 bases not matched to a gene; V was cut back by 10 bases and J by 0 bases. CDR1 and CDR2 (germline): MNHEY, SVGEGT. TCRdb re-called the reads through MiXCR, storing one row per CDR3 protein. The profile covers 200,000 or so distinct CDR3 sequences, with around 40% appearing a single time and about 60% taken by the ten largest. About this clonotype itself: Its antigen is currently unknown.

The sequencing used CD8+ T cells from cultured PBMCs, collected from culture after CMV antigen stimulation. The gene calls are TRBV6-2 or TRBV6-3 and TRBJ2-7; the match to TRBD2 covers 10 bases. This clonotype was sampled from a human donor in good health (CMV status not recorded). Some clones in this sample may be carry-over from other donors' samples. Here the CDR3 reads CAIGLAASYEQYF. Written as DNA, the CDR3 is TGTGCCATCGGACTAGCGGCCTCCTACGAGCAGTACTTC.